The 2 T cell receptor beta chains below come from one sample, sequenced in a study of OX40 agonist ivuxolimab in advanced cancers. Generated by immunoSEQ multiplex PCR, the TCRdb table keeps only in-frame clones and is missing some. The repertoire holds tens of thousands of clones, with around nine tenths as singletons. This material consisted of CD4+ or CD8+ T cells sorted from blood, taken in a trial of the OX40 agonist ivuxolimab. These receptors all stem from an adult with an advanced solid tumor such as melanoma, head and neck, liver or kidney cancer.

This chain connects TRBV7-9 to TRBJ2-7, with D unresolved. The germline CDR1 and CDR2 sequences are SEHNR and FQNEAQ (reference sequence). The CDR3 has 12 residues. The germline V and J ends were trimmed by 3 bases and 2 bases, with 5 bases remaining between them. The CDR3 sequence: CASSLKAYEQYF. In DNA form, the CDR3 reads TGTGCCAGCAGCTTGAAGGCCTACGAGCAGTACTTC.

This clone was recorded a few times. The chain employs TRBV5-5 and TRBJ2-2; D gene ambiguous. The CDR3 runs 14 residues. CDR1 and CDR2 (germline): SGHKS, YYEKEE (reference sequence). V shed 2 bases and J shed 13 bases, with 18 bases lying between them. The chain's CDR3 is CASSFDRAYGGLFF. The CDR3 region has the DNA TGTGCCAGCAGCTTTGATAGGGCCTATGGTGGGCTGTTTTTT.